This TCR beta chain was sequenced during a study of cytomegalovirus exposure and HLA in healthy donors. Findings and caveats of the study: In a later analysis, at a false discovery rate of 0.05, roughly 18,000 TCR beta sequences were associated with HLA alleles. In a later analysis, TCR beta V- and J-gene trimming was associated with a missense DCLRE1C variant. The majority of CMV-associated TCR beta chains were reported as apparently HLA-restricted in a later analysis.

The PCR made use of 60 Vbeta and 13 Jbeta primers. Measured with immunoSEQ multiplex PCR; TCRdb has only the in-frame clones, and not every one. The sample records about 160,000 clones, around 74% being singletons. With respect to this clone: What it binds is not known. One end of the junction fails to match germline, which may point to a read error.

All donors participated as healthy donors of bone marrow. The CDR3 length is 14 residues. The V gene's germline CDR1 is SEHNR and CDR2 FQNEAQ (reference sequence). This TCR derives from a female donor in good health and CMV-seronegative. The rearrangement links TRBV7-9 to TRBJ1-1; a weak D match, TRBD1 (6 bases). Sequencing was carried out using PBMCs. The CDR3 region is CSSSEGRGNTEAFF. CDR3 nucleotides: TGTTCCAGCAGCGAAGGCAGGGGGAACACTGAAGCTTTCTTT.